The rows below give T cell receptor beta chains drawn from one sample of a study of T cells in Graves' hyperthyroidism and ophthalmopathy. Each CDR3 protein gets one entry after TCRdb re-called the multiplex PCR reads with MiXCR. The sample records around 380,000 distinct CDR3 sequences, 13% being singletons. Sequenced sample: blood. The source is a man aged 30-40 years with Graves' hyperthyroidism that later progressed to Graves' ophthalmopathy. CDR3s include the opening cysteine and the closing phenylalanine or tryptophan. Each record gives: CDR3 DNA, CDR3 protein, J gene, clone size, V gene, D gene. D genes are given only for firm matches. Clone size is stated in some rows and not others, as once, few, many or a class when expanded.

CDR3 DNA: TGTGCCAGCGCGACAGGGGGCCACGAGCAGTACTTC; CDR3 protein: CASATGGHEQYF; J gene: TRBJ2-7; clone size: many; V gene: TRBV7-9; D gene: TRBD1
CDR3 DNA: TGCGCCAGCAGCTCGACACGGGACAGGGGGACCTCCGAAGCTTTCTTT; CDR3 protein: CASSSTRDRGTSEAFF; J gene: TRBJ1-1; clone size: many; V gene: TRBV5-1; D gene: TRBD1
CDR3 DNA: TGTGCCAGTAGTATTGGGGGAATTCAGCCCCAGCATTTT; CDR3 protein: CASSIGGIQPQHF; J gene: TRBJ1-5; clone size: NA; V gene: TRBV19; D gene: NA
CDR3 DNA: TGTGCCAGCAGCTTACGAACCGGGGAGCTGTTTTTT; CDR3 protein: CASSLRTGELFF; J gene: TRBJ2-2; clone size: many; V gene: TRBV7-3; D gene: NA
CDR3 DNA: TGTGCCAGCAGTTTTGGAGGGGGAGGTCAGCCCCAGCATTTT; CDR3 protein: CASSFGGGGQPQHF; J gene: TRBJ1-5; clone size: many; V gene: TRBV27; D gene: NA
CDR3 DNA: TGTGCCAGCAGTTTAAGCAGGTCGATCTCCTACGAGCAGTACTTC; CDR3 protein: CASSLSRSISYEQYF; J gene: TRBJ2-7; clone size: few; V gene: TRBV6-2/TRBV6-3; D gene: NA
CDR3 DNA: TGTGCCAGCAGTTTGAACAGGGCGCGATCACCCCTCCACTTT; CDR3 protein: CASSLNRARSPLHF; J gene: TRBJ1-6; clone size: many; V gene: TRBV12-3/TRBV12-4; D gene: NA
CDR3 DNA: TGTGCCAGCAGTCCCCAGGACAGGGGGCTTCCCCATCGGACCCAGTACTTC; CDR3 protein: CASSPQDRGLPHRTQYF; J gene: TRBJ2-5; clone size: many; V gene: TRBV6-7; D gene: TRBD1
CDR3 DNA: TGCGCCAGCAGCTTGGAAGACAGCTCCTACAATGAGCAGTTCTTC; CDR3 protein: CASSLEDSSYNEQFF; J gene: TRBJ2-1; clone size: many; V gene: TRBV5-1; D gene: NA
CDR3 DNA: TGTGCCAGCAGAAGACAGGGGGTCAACACCGGGGAGCTGTTTTTT; CDR3 protein: CASRRQGVNTGELFF; J gene: TRBJ2-2; clone size: NA; V gene: TRBV12-3/TRBV12-4; D gene: TRBD1
CDR3 DNA: TGTGCCAGCAGCTCCCGGGACAGGGTTAGGTACGAGCAGTACTTC; CDR3 protein: CASSSRDRVRYEQYF; J gene: TRBJ2-7; clone size: NA; V gene: TRBV5-4; D gene: TRBD1
CDR3 DNA: TGTGCCTGGAGTGTGAGGGGTTATACGCAGTATTTT; CDR3 protein: CAWSVRGYTQYF; J gene: TRBJ2-3; clone size: few; V gene: TRBV30; D gene: NA
CDR3 DNA: TGTGCCAGCAGCTTTGACAGGGGGGTTTCGCCCCAGCATTTT; CDR3 protein: CASSFDRGVSPQHF; J gene: TRBJ1-5; clone size: NA; V gene: TRBV5-6; D gene: TRBD1
CDR3 DNA: TGTGCCAGCAGCTTAGATTGGTCTTACGAGCAGTACTTC; CDR3 protein: CASSLDWSYEQYF; J gene: TRBJ2-7; clone size: many; V gene: TRBV7-9; D gene: NA
CDR3 DNA: TGTGCCAGCAGCGCGTCCCGGGACAGGGAAGGTGGCGAGCAGTACTTC; CDR3 protein: CASSASRDREGGEQYF; J gene: TRBJ2-7; clone size: NA; V gene: TRBV9; D gene: TRBD1
CDR3 DNA: TGTGCCAGCAGCAGAGACAGGACCTATGGCTACACCTTC; CDR3 protein: CASSRDRTYGYTF; J gene: TRBJ1-2; clone size: few; V gene: TRBV7-2; D gene: NA
CDR3 DNA: TGTGCCAGCAGTTCCCTGGCAGGGGGTAATTCACCCCTCCACTTT; CDR3 protein: CASSSLAGGNSPLHF; J gene: TRBJ1-6; clone size: once; V gene: TRBV6-9; D gene: TRBD1
CDR3 DNA: TGTGCCAGCAGCTTAGAACAGGGTAAAGGTGGGGCCAACGTCCTGACTTTC; CDR3 protein: CASSLEQGKGGANVLTF; J gene: TRBJ2-6; clone size: NA; V gene: TRBV7-6; D gene: NA
CDR3 DNA: TGCGCCAGCAGCCAGACTGCAGGAAATCCCGGGGAGCTGTTTTTT; CDR3 protein: CASSQTAGNPGELFF; J gene: TRBJ2-2; clone size: many; V gene: TRBV5-1; D gene: NA
CDR3 DNA: TGCGCCAGCAGCCGGGGGGATGAGCAGTTCTTC; CDR3 protein: CASSRGDEQFF; J gene: TRBJ2-1; clone size: many; V gene: TRBV5-1; D gene: TRBD2
CDR3 DNA: TGTGCCTGGACGGCCTCATCCAGGGGGCTTGGCTACACCTTC; CDR3 protein: CAWTASSRGLGYTF; J gene: TRBJ1-2; clone size: NA; V gene: TRBV30; D gene: TRBD1
CDR3 DNA: TGCGCCAGCAGCCTGCTAGGGACAGGGAACACTGAAGCTTTCTTT; CDR3 protein: CASSLLGTGNTEAFF; J gene: TRBJ1-1; clone size: many; V gene: TRBV5-1; D gene: TRBD1
CDR3 DNA: TGTGCCAGCAGCTCACCACAGCTTGCGGATTTGGGAGAGCAGTACTTC; CDR3 protein: CASSSPQLADLGEQYF; J gene: TRBJ2-7; clone size: many; V gene: TRBV7-9; D gene: NA
CDR3 DNA: TGCGCCAGCAGCAGAGGAGGTGGGGATGGCTACACCTTC; CDR3 protein: CASSRGGGDGYTF; J gene: TRBJ1-2; clone size: many; V gene: TRBV5-1; D gene: NA
CDR3 DNA: TGTGCCAGCAGCTTTCTGCGGGGGGGCAACACAGATACGCAGTATTTT; CDR3 protein: CASSFLRGGNTDTQYF; J gene: TRBJ2-3; clone size: many; V gene: TRBV7-9; D gene: TRBD2
CDR3 DNA: TGCAGTGCCCCGAGACTAGGTGGAACCTACGAGCAGTACTTC; CDR3 protein: CSAPRLGGTYEQYF; J gene: TRBJ2-7; clone size: many; V gene: TRBV20-1; D gene: NA
CDR3 DNA: TGTGCCAGCAGTGACCAGGGGGCCTACTATGGCTACACCTTC; CDR3 protein: CASSDQGAYYGYTF; J gene: TRBJ1-2; clone size: once; V gene: TRBV28; D gene: TRBD1
CDR3 DNA: TGTGCTAGTGGTTTGATATTAAATCAGCCCCAGCATTTT; CDR3 protein: CASGLILNQPQHF; J gene: TRBJ1-5; clone size: few; V gene: TRBV12-5; D gene: NA
CDR3 DNA: TGTGCCAGCAGCTTGTTGTCCAGTCAAGAGACCCAGTACTTC; CDR3 protein: CASSLLSSQETQYF; J gene: TRBJ2-5; clone size: few; V gene: TRBV5-5; D gene: NA
CDR3 DNA: TGTGCCAGCAGTCCTGAGACAGGGGGTAGTCAGCCCCAGCATTTT; CDR3 protein: CASSPETGGSQPQHF; J gene: TRBJ1-5; clone size: few; V gene: TRBV6-1; D gene: TRBD1